The 3 T cell receptor beta chains in this list originate from one sample, sequenced in a study of blood T cell repertoires in COVID-19. Libraries were prepared by immunoSEQ multiplex PCR; TCRdb keeps only in-frame clonotypes and omits some of them. Of around 160,000 clones in the sample, 90% are singletons; the top ten hold 18%. Sequencing was carried out using peripheral blood. These receptor sequences come from a man aged 60 to 75 with active or convalescent COVID-19.

CDR3 DNA: TGTGCCAGCAGCTTATTAGGTCAGGGGGCGAGTCAAAACACCATATATTTT. This translates into CASSLLGQGASQNTIYF. The chain has TRBV7-2 and TRBJ1-3; 8 bases match TRBD1. Trimming removed 2 bases from V and 6 bases from J; junction bases left unmatched: 12. Germline V lookup: CDR1 SGHTA, CDR2 FQGNSA. The CDR3 has 17 amino acids. Full variable domain (remainder filled in from reference TRBV7-2 and TRBJ1-3): GAGVSQSPSNKVTEKGKDVELRCDPISGHTALYWYRQSLGQGLEFLIYFQGNSAPDKSGLPSDRFSAERTGGSVSTLTIQRTQQEDSAVYLCASSLLGQGASQNTIYFGEGSWLTVV.

This chain uses TRBV10-3 with TRBJ2-5, with TRBD2 identical over 8 bases. V lost 0 bases to trimming and J lost 2 bases; unmatched junction nucleotides: 5. The CDR3 sequence is 16 residues long. Germline V gives CDR1 ENHRY, CDR2 SYGVKD. CDR3 in amino acids: CAISESGQRGQETQYF. The CDR3 coding sequence is TGTGCCATCAGTGAGTCGGGTCAGCGGGGGCAAGAGACCCAGTACTTC.

As DNA, the CDR3 is TGCGCCAGCAGCTCGCACTCCGGGGGGACTTCTGGAAACACCATATATTTT. Its protein product is CASSSHSGGTSGNTIYF. V usage is TRBV5-1 and J usage is TRBJ1-3; D might be TRBD1 (5 bases). Germline CDR1 reads SGHRS; CDR2 reads YFSETQ. The CDR3 sequence is 17 residues long. Trimming cost V 3 bases and J 1 base, with 17 bases left between them.